This T cell receptor (beta chain) was captured by sequencing in a study of T-cell memory formation after mild COVID-19. MiXCR, applied by TCRdb to the 5' RACE reads, yields one record per CDR3 protein. This table holds 250,000 to 350,000 distinct CDR3 sequences, approximately 15% found once. Notes on this clonotype: Its antigen is not identified.

CDR1 and CDR2 (germline): MNHEY, SMNVEV (reference sequence). V lost 7 bases, J lost 4 bases, and 14 bases lay in between. This CDR3 is built from 14 residues. The study, taken as a whole, reports: Later expanders leaned toward CD4+, whereas clones contracting from day 15 to 85 were balanced CD4/CD8.

This rearrangement joins TRBV27 to TRBJ2-1; D perhaps matches TRBD2 (6 bases). The sequenced sample was PBMCs or a T cell subset sorted from them (not recorded which). The TCR originated in a man aged 18 to 30 who had mild COVID-19 (a few samples of this study predate the infection). Cell type and time point are not known. In DNA form, the CDR3 reads TGTGCCAGCACCGACGCGGGGCCTTACAATGAGCAGTTCTTC. Its protein is CASTDAGPYNEQFF.